These 15 T cell receptor beta chains were sequenced from one sample in a study of beta chain features in type 1 diabetes. The sequenced template was cDNA made from the entire isolated RNA. Profiled with immunoSEQ multiplex PCR; TCRdb holds only in-frame clones, not every one. Found here are 150,000 or so clones, about 8.7% of them singletons; the top ten hold approximately 0.68%. The sample was central memory CD4+ T cells from blood. These receptors originate from a man between 18 and 29 years old in good health.

This clone came up a few times. This chain links TRBV7-9 with TRBJ2-1, with TRBD2 identical over 12 bases. CDR1 SEHNR and CDR2 FQNEAQ come from the germline V gene (reference sequence). The V and J ends lost 5 bases and 4 bases, in that order; junction bases with no gene match: 9. The CDR3 covers 17 residues. CDR3 bases: TGTGCCAGCAGCCCCCTTCGGACTAGCGGGGTATACAATGAGCAGTTCTTC. This translates into CASSPLRTSGVYNEQFF.

V is TRBV10-2 and J is TRBJ2-5, with 7 bases fitting TRBD2. Germline trimming cut 4 bases from V and 5 bases from J; bases unmatched to any gene: 4. This CDR3 contains 13 residues. In germline, CDR1 is WSHSY, CDR2 SAAADI. CDR3 bases: TGCGCCAGCAGTGTGGCGGGGGTTGAGACCCAGTACTTC. This encodes CASSVAGVETQYF.

This clone occurred a few times. The sample holds other DNA sequences that translate to the same CDR3. CDR3: CASSLGTGFYEQYF. In DNA, the CDR3 is TGTGCCAGCAGTTTAGGGACAGGGTTCTACGAGCAGTACTTC. The V call is TRBV27, the J call TRBJ2-7; 9 bases map to TRBD1. The junction had 2 bases not matched to a gene; V was cut back by 2 bases and J by 3 bases. This CDR3 spans 14 amino acids. CDR1 MNHEY and CDR2 SMNVEV come from the germline V gene (reference sequence).

The V and J genes are TRBV5-1 and TRBJ2-7, with D possibly matching TRBD1 (6 bases). V was shortened by 1 base and J by 2 bases, with 10 bases between the two germline ends. This CDR3 is 14 amino acids long. Germline V gives CDR1 SGHRS, CDR2 YFSETQ. The CDR3 loop is CASSLFQGTYEQYF. CDR3 nucleotide sequence: TGCGCCAGCAGCTTGTTTCAGGGGACCTACGAGCAGTACTTC.

The chain combines TRBV6-5 with TRBJ2-3, with 10 bases identical to TRBD2. The V segment lost 6 bases and the J segment 2 bases; nucleotides outside the gene matches: 5. Germline V gene sequence: CDR1 MNHEY, CDR2 SVGAGI. The CDR3 runs 15 residues. The CDR3 DNA reads TGTGCCAGCAGAGGACTAGCGGAAAACACAGATACGCAGTATTTT. Encoded protein: CASRGLAENTDTQYF.

The chain is built from TRBV6-5 and TRBJ2-7; 7 bases line up with TRBD1. CDR1 is MNHEY, CDR2 SVGAGI, per germline. The CDR3 length is 14 residues. Trimming removed 3 bases from V and 0 bases from J; junction bases left unmatched: 2. Here the CDR3 DNA reads TGTGCCAGCAGTTATGGACAGGCCTCCTACGAGCAGTACTTC. Translated: CASSYGQASYEQYF.

This rearrangement joins TRBV5-4 to TRBJ2-2, with 13 bases matching TRBD2. CDR3 size: 16 residues. Germline CDR1 is SGHNT and CDR2 is YYREEE (reference sequence). V lost 6 bases to trimming and J lost 5 bases; unmatched junction nucleotides: 7. CDR3 nucleotide sequence: TGTGCCAGCACCCTACCGGGACTAGCGGGGACCGGGGAGCTGTTTTTT. Protein: CASTLPGLAGTGELFF.

This clone has more than one count but fewer than ten. This sequence joins TRBV27 and TRBJ2-5; 12 bases are a match to TRBD1. The CDR3 runs 16 residues. The V gene's germline CDR1 is MNHEY and CDR2 SMNVEV (reference sequence). Germline trimming cut 6 bases from V and 5 bases from J; bases unmatched to any gene: 10. This chain's CDR3 is CASRNPGQGAGETQYF. CDR3 in DNA: TGTGCCAGCAGGAATCCGGGACAGGGGGCTGGGGAGACCCAGTACTTC.

Concerning this clone: Additional DNA sequences in this sample encode the identical CDR3. The V call is TRBV5-1, the J call TRBJ2-2, with 9 positions matching TRBD1. V was clipped by 5 bases and J by 3 bases; unmatched bases: 2. Germline values: CDR1 SGHRS, CDR2 YFSETQ. The CDR3 is 14 amino acids. This CDR3 is CASSRTGDTGELFF. The CDR3 nucleotides read TGCGCCAGCAGTCGGACAGGGGACACCGGGGAGCTGTTTTTT.

The chain joins TRBV4-3 to TRBJ2-3; TRBD2 matches at 8 bases. The CDR3 covers 15 residues. Trimming at V came to 2 bases and at J to 2 bases, leaving 3 bases not matched to a gene. Germline CDR1 LGHNA, CDR2 YSLEER. CDR3 amino acids: CASSQLLADTDTQYF. The CDR3 nucleotides are TGCGCCAGCAGCCAATTACTAGCGGACACAGATACGCAGTATTTT.

This rearrangement joins TRBV18 to TRBJ2-1; D possibly corresponds to TRBD2 (5 bases). This CDR3 contains 15 residues. The V end lost 0 bases, the J end lost 7 bases, and 13 bases lay between the germline ends. Germline lookup yields CDR1 KGHSH and CDR2 LQKENI. The CDR3 DNA reads as TGTGCCAGCTCACCACCGTTAAGAGGGATTAATGAGCAGTTCTTC. It encodes CASSPPLRGINEQFF.

In this sample, this clone turned up a few times. In DNA, the CDR3 is TGCGCCAGCAGCCAAGTAGGGGACAGGGGAGAGGTCTACACCTTC. Protein: CASSQVGDRGEVYTF. The chain couples TRBV4-1 to TRBJ1-2, with 10 nucleotides matching TRBD1. The V gene end was trimmed by 1 base and the J gene end by 10 bases; junction bases not matched to a gene: 9. Germline CDR1 and CDR2: MGHRA and YSYEKL. The CDR3 loop spans 15 amino acids.

The sample holds a few counts of this clone. V is TRBV21-1 and J is TRBJ2-7; no DNA check was done on the table's D call, TRBD2. TRBV21-1 corresponds to a pseudogene. This CDR3 has 15 residues. For the CDR3, the DNA is TGTGCCAGCAGCAAAGGGGGACTAGCCGAGTACGAGCAGTACTTC. Residues: CASSKGGLAEYEQYF.

Worth noting for this clone: An end of the junction does not agree with germline; a read error may underlie this. This sequence joins TRBV5-1 and TRBJ2-6; TRBD2 might be the D (6 bases). This CDR3 is 18 amino acids long. Germline CDR1 and CDR2: SGHRS and YFSETQ. CDR3 amino acids: CASSLTTDGSSRANVLTF. The CDR3 DNA reads as TGCGCCAGCAGCTTGACCACAGACGGGAGCTCTCGGGCCAACGTCCTGACTTTC.

This clone has just a few counts. The genes are TRBV14 and TRBJ1-1, with 8 bases lining up with TRBD1. This CDR3 is built from 14 residues. V lost 0 bases, J lost 6 bases, and 3 bases stayed unmatched. In germline, CDR1 is SGHDN, CDR2 FVKESK. CDR3 loop: CASSQEYRGAEAFF. The CDR3 DNA reads as TGTGCCAGCAGCCAAGAATACAGGGGGGCTGAAGCTTTCTTT.